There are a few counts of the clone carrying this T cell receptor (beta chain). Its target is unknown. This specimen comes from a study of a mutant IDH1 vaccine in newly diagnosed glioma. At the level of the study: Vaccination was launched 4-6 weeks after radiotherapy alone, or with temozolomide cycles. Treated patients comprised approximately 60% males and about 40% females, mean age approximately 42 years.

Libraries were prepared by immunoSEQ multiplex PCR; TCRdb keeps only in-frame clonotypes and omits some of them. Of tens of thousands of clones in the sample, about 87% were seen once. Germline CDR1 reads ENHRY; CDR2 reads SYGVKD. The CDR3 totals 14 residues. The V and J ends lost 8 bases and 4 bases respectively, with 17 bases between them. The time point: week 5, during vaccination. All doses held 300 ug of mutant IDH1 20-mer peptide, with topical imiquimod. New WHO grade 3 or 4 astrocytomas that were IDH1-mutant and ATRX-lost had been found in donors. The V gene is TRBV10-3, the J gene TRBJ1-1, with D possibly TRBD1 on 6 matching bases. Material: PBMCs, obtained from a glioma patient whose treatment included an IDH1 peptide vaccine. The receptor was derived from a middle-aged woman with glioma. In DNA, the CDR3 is TGTGCCATCCAATCTACAGGGCCGGGCACTGAAGCTTTCTTT. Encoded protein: CAIQSTGPGTEAFF.